The 16 T cell receptor beta chains reported below all come from one sample, sequenced in a study of breast tumors, draining lymph nodes, adjacent tissues. Axillary draining lymph nodes of breast cancer patients supplied the node samples. In TCRdb, the multiplex PCR reads were re-called with MiXCR into one record per CDR3 protein. Among 190,000 or so distinct CDR3 sequences listed, about 32% were seen once. Sequencing was done on a sample of axillary lymph node tissue. The receptors were sampled from a female donor with breast cancer. Some clones in this sample may be carry-over from other donors' samples.

In this sample, this clonotype turned up many times. The V call is TRBV4-1, the J call TRBJ2-2; TRBD2 agrees at 7 bases. The CDR3 is made up of 15 amino acids. Germline V gives CDR1 MGHRA, CDR2 YSYEKL. V lost 4 bases, J lost 1 base, and 3 bases stayed unmatched. CDR3 loop: CASSRGLENTGELFF. For the CDR3, the DNA is TGCGCCAGCAGCCGTGGACTAGAGAACACCGGGGAGCTGTTTTTT.

This clonotype was seen ten or more times. This chain joins TRBV19 and TRBJ1-5; no clear D. The CDR3 is made up of 15 amino acids. CDR1 is LNHDA and CDR2 is SQIVND in the germline V gene (reference sequence). Trimming took 8 bases from V and 4 from J, leaving 18 bases between them. The CDR3 region is CASRPTRSGNQPQHF. The CDR3 bases are TGTGCCAGTCGACCCACCCGTAGTGGGAATCAGCCCCAGCATTTT.

In its sample, this clonotype was seen many times. This chain links TRBV6-2 or TRBV6-3 with TRBJ2-5; a possible D gene is TRBD2 (6 bases). This CDR3 region has 14 residues. Trimming removed 1 base at V and 11 bases at J, with 17 bases between. CDR1 and CDR2 from the germline V gene are MNHEY and SVGEGT. CDR3 residues: CASSYFAGSRAQYF. CDR3 DNA sequence: TGTGCCAGCAGTTACTTCGCGGGGTCCCGGGCGCAGTACTTC.

V and J are TRBV15 and TRBJ2-5; no definite D call. The CDR3 loop spans 10 amino acids. V shed 0 bases and J shed 9 bases, with 2 bases lying between them. Germline V lookup: CDR1 LNHNV, CDR2 YYDKDF (reference sequence). CDR3 sequence (DNA): TGTGCCACCAGCAGAGATTCCCAGTACTTC. It encodes CATSRDSQYF.

The V call is TRBV2, the J call TRBJ2-2, with TRBD1 matching over 8 bases. Germline CDR1 is SNHLY and CDR2 is FYNNEI. The ends lost 3 bases at V and 7 bases at J; junction bases unmatched: 1. The CDR3 sequence is 13 residues long. The DNA of the CDR3 is TGTGCCAGCAGTGAGGACAGGGACGGGGAGCTGTTTTTT. This codes for CASSEDRDGELFF.

This clonotype was seen at least ten times. CDR3 residues: CASSLRDFNEKLFF. As DNA, the CDR3 is TGTGCCAGCAGCCTCCGGGACTTTAATGAAAAACTGTTTTTT. The chain uses TRBV3-1 and TRBJ1-4; the D gene is possibly TRBD1 (5 bases). CDR1 and CDR2 (germline): LGHDT, YNNKEL (reference sequence). The V end lost 4 bases, the J end lost 4 bases, and 10 bases lay between the germline ends. The CDR3 is made up of 14 amino acids.

This clonotype was seen repeatedly, ten times or more. The J gene is TRBJ1-4, the V gene TRBV2; 7 positions agree with TRBD1. Germline CDR1 SNHLY, CDR2 FYNNEI. CDR3 length: 18 amino acids. V dropped 0 bases and J dropped 0; count of bases not matched to a gene: 7. CDR3 bases: TGTGCCAGCAGTGAAGCTGCCAGGGGGTTCGCAACTAATGAAAAACTGTTTTTT. This translates into CASSEAARGFATNEKLFF. Combining the CDR3 with reference TRBV2 and TRBJ1-4 gives the whole variable domain EPEVTQTPSHQVTQMGQEVILRCVPISNHLYFYWYRQILGQKVEFLVSFYNNEISEKSEIFDDQFSVERPDGSNFTLKIRSTKLEDSAMYFCASSEAARGFATNEKLFFGSGTQLSVL.

This clonotype was recorded many times. V and J are TRBV4-3 and TRBJ1-2; a possible D gene is TRBD1 (5 bases). The CDR3 covers 16 residues. Trimming removed 1 base from V and 0 bases from J, with 12 bases in between. The germline gives CDR1 LGHNA, CDR2 YSLEER. DNA for the CDR3: TGCGCCAGCAGCCAAGTCCCGGGGGACTCTAACTATGGCTACACCTTC. It yields the protein CASSQVPGDSNYGYTF.

This clonotype was seen at least ten times. The J gene is TRBJ2-7, the V gene TRBV11-2, with D perhaps TRBD1 (6 bases). CDR3 length equals 16 residues. Germline V CDR1 and CDR2: SGHAT, FQNNGV. The V gene lost 4 bases and the J gene lost 5 bases, with 21 bases spanning the gap. This CDR3 reads CASSSLFRQGWNEQYF. CDR3 sequence (DNA): TGTGCCAGCAGCTCCCTTTTTCGTCAGGGGTGGAACGAGCAGTACTTC.

Only a few counts were recorded for this clonotype. DNA of the CDR3: TGTGCCAGCAGCCAAGACAGGGGGCTAGGTGAGCAGTTCTTC. Its protein is CASSQDRGLGEQFF. This chain uses TRBV3-1 with TRBJ2-1; 8 positions agree with TRBD1. The V gene end was trimmed by 0 bases and the J gene end by 9 bases; junction bases not matched to a gene: 4. The CDR3 runs to 14 residues. Per germline, CDR1 LGHDT and CDR2 YNNKEL (reference sequence).

The chain joins TRBV20-1 to TRBJ2-5, with 10 nucleotides matching TRBD1. Per germline, CDR1 DFQATT and CDR2 SNEGSKA (reference sequence). The CDR3 has 14 residues. V shed 6 bases, J shed 9 bases, and the junction held 13 bases outside the gene matches. The CDR3 reads CSATTGGLYQPQYF. CDR3 DNA sequence: TGCAGTGCAACGACAGGGGGCCTTTATCAGCCCCAGTACTTC.

Ten or more counts support this clonotype. The chain joins TRBV11-2 to TRBJ2-4; perhaps TRBD2 as D (5 bases). The V end lost 1 base, the J end lost 12 bases, and 16 bases lay between the germline ends. Germline-derived CDR1 and CDR2 are SGHAT and FQNNGV. This CDR3 spans 14 amino acids. The CDR3 loop is CASSLATQGLTQYF. CDR3 bases: TGTGCCAGCAGCTTAGCCACACAAGGACTGACTCAGTACTTC.

The rearrangement joins TRBV10-1 to TRBJ2-1; 14 bases map to TRBD2. The CDR3 loop spans 15 amino acids. Germline trimming cut 2 bases from V and 9 bases from J; bases unmatched to any gene: 3. Germline CDR1 reads WNHNN; CDR2 reads SYGVQD (reference sequence). The CDR3 spells CASSEPGLAGVEQFF. As DNA, the CDR3 is TGCGCCAGCAGTGAGCCGGGACTAGCGGGAGTTGAGCAGTTCTTC.

This clonotype showed up many times. This chain uses TRBV3-2 with TRBJ2-5; TRBD2 is taken as the D call from the table, unchecked against the DNA. TRBV3-2 is a documented pseudogene. The CDR3 consists of 15 residues. The CDR3 protein is CASSQGGGVGETQYF. CDR3 DNA sequence: TGTGCCAGCAGCCAAGGGGGAGGGGTCGGGGAGACCCAGTACTTC.

V usage is TRBV2 and J usage is TRBJ2-2, with 8 bases identical to TRBD1. Germline CDR1 is SNHLY and CDR2 is FYNNEI. The CDR3 extends over 14 amino acids. V trimming: 4 bases; J trimming: 7 bases; junction bases outside the gene matches: 5. CDR3 coding DNA: TGTGCCAGCAGTGGACAGGGGAGTTACGGGGAGCTGTTTTTT. Residues: CASSGQGSYGELFF.

This clonotype was counted ten times or more. The rearrangement uses TRBV20-1 and TRBJ2-2; TRBD2 aligns across 9 bases. CDR3 length: 21 amino acids. V gave up 6 bases and J gave up 4 bases; unmatched junction bases: 27. The germline V gene has CDR1 DFQATT and CDR2 SNEGSKA (reference sequence). CDR3 region: CSAHPPLREGHREASTGELFF. CDR3 bases: TGCAGTGCCCATCCCCCTTTGCGGGAGGGCCATCGAGAAGCGAGCACCGGGGAGCTGTTTTTT.